This T cell receptor (beta chain) was found in a study of T cell responses to AZD1222 COVID-19 vaccine. Study-wide points: Vaccine-related CD4 TCRs covered spike, predominating at 160-218 and 743-854. White British people made up most donors, females outnumbered males, and clonal diversity was possibly underestimated.

The table came from immunoSEQ multiplex PCR; TCRdb's copy has only in-frame clones and leaves some out. The sample consists of about 91,000 clones, roughly 88% of them appearing once. On this clone: Its matching antigen is unknown.

The germline gives CDR1 SGHTA, CDR2 FQGNSA. The CDR3 is 14 residues long. Trimming shortened V by 4 bases and J by 6 bases, and 14 bases separated the two germline ends. This TCR came from an adult in good health. The input for sequencing was peripheral blood, taken on day 0 of AZD1222 vaccination. The chain couples TRBV7-2 to TRBJ2-3; possible D gene TRBD2, 6 bases. CDR3 DNA: TGTGCCAGCAGCTCAACGGCGGGGTGGGATACGCAGTATTTT. This encodes CASSSTAGWDTQYF. Looking up the rest from reference TRBV7-2 and TRBJ2-3 gives the full variable domain: GAGVSQSPSNKVTEKGKDVELRCDPISGHTALYWYRQSLGQGLEFLIYFQGNSAPDKSGLPSDRFSAERTGGSVSTLTIQRTQQEDSAVYLCASSSTAGWDTQYFGPGTRLTVL.